This T cell receptor (beta chain) was identified in a study of post-analysis software for immune sequencing data. Study in general: Patients with relapsing-remitting, secondary progressive and progressive-relapsing multiple sclerosis courses were all represented. Study results and caveats: TRBV5-6, TRBV5-1 and TRBV20-1 belonged to a set of a handful of TRBV segments that were more frequent in patients than controls. Batch-mates among the samples co-clustered strongly by F measure. Those with multiple sclerosis, the patient group, showed significantly lower normalized Chao1 diversity than controls.

TCR beta libraries were prepared from cDNA with unique molecular identifiers. Using its own MiXCR run on the PCR reads, TCRdb lists one record per CDR3 protein. The data hold fewer than 850,000 distinct CDR3 sequences, with just under 30% observed a single time. This clonotype was counted at least ten times. Its matching antigen is unknown. J was trimmed by 5 bases and V by 6 bases; bases with no gene match: 6. The CDR3 has 14 amino acids. The sequence came from a girl aged 5 to 17 with multiple sclerosis. J is TRBJ2-3 and V is TRBV12-3 or TRBV12-4, with TRBD1 matching over 9 bases. The sequencing input was blood. Written as DNA, the CDR3 is TGTGCCAGCAGCCGGACAGGGGTATTAGATACGCAGTATTTT. This translates into CASSRTGVLDTQYF.